The T cell receptor beta chain under discussion was sequenced for a study of human T cells and chemical hapten exposure. Study information: Small differences in pooled library volume mainly drove the variation in TCR yields per sample.

Extraction yielded total RNA from whole blood (unfractionated). The sample holds many counts of this clonotype. Single cDNA molecules in the library carried unique molecular identifiers attached during preparation. Each CDR3 protein is one row after TCRdb ran MiXCR on the 5' RACE reads. This table holds about 81,000 distinct CDR3 sequences, about 8.4% found once. The V gene end was trimmed by 1 base and the J gene end by 0 bases; junction bases not matched to a gene: 6. This CDR3 spans 19 amino acids. The V gene's germline CDR1 is DFQATT and CDR2 SNEGSKA (reference sequence). V usage is TRBV20-1 and J usage is TRBJ2-4; the match to TRBD2 covers 16 bases. This sequence originates from a male donor in good health. This CDR3 is CSARAPGTSGRVAKNIQYF. As DNA, the CDR3 is TGCAGTGCTAGAGCTCCAGGGACTAGCGGGAGGGTAGCCAAAAACATTCAGTACTTC.